The 10 T cell receptor delta chains below were found in one sample sequenced in a study of gammadelta T cells in human blood. TCRdb re-called the RT-PCR reads using CATT. The top ten clones hold under 14% of a sample with several hundred delta-chain clones, 13% to 15% of them seen once. Sequenced sample: non-Vgamma9Vdelta2 gamma-delta T cells from fetal blood. The receptor set was obtained from a human fetus.

By proportion, this clone is large. The chain recombines TRDV3 with TRDJ1; 7 nucleotides line up with TRDD3. Germline values: CDR1 TVYSNPD, CDR2 GDNSRS (reference sequence). This CDR3 spans 17 amino acids. Trimming took 3 bases from V and 0 from J; bases not matched to a gene: 16. In DNA, the CDR3 is TGTGCCTTCAATCGCGTTTCTGGGGGGTACGACACCGATAAACTCATCTTT. Translating gives CAFNRVSGGYDTDKLIF.

Comment on this clone: This likely stems from a read error, as it lies one base from a far larger clone. The V gene is TRAV38-2/DV8, the J gene TRDJ2, with 9 bases lining up with TRDD3. CDR1 is TSESDYY and CDR2 is QEAYKQQN in the germline V gene. V lost 0 bases and J lost 0; bases outside the gene matches: 3. CDR3 size: 17 residues. CDR3 amino acids: CAYRSVLGETLTAQLFF. CDR3 in DNA: TGTGCTTATAGGAGCGTACTGGGGGAGACTTTGACAGCACAACTCTTCTTT. Variable domain in full (rest from reference TRAV38-2/DV8 and TRDJ2): AQTVTQSQPEMSVQEAETVTLSCTYDTSESDYYLFWYKQPPSRQMILVIRQEAYKQQNATENRFSVNFQKAAKSFSLKISDSQLGDAAMYFCAYRSVLGETLTAQLFFGKGTQLIVEP.

This clone was seen a few times. A single base separates this from a much larger clone, so it may be a read error. The V and J genes are TRDV2 and TRDJ3; D may be TRDD3 (6 bases). TCRdb offers no J gene call, so here the DNA was matched to germline to obtain one. Germline CDR1 GEAIGNYY, CDR2 EKD. The CDR3 extends over 20 amino acids. The CDR3 sequence is CACDTLPGMQSSLDTRQMFF. The DNA of the CDR3 is TGTGCCTGTGACACGCTACCGGGGATGCAAAGCTCCTTGGACACCCGACAGATGTTTTTC.

By proportion, this clone is large. Additional DNA sequences in this sample encode the identical CDR3. The chain uses TRDV1 and TRDJ1; 13 nucleotides match TRDD3. V lost 0 bases to trimming and J lost 0 bases; unmatched junction nucleotides: 4. CDR1 is TSWWSYY and CDR2 is QGS in the germline V gene. The CDR3 totals 18 residues. The CDR3 DNA follows: TGTGCTCTTGGGGAACTGTACTGGGGGATACGGGACACCGATAAACTCATCTTT. Amino acids: CALGELYWGIRDTDKLIF.

As concerns this clone: A much larger clone sits a single nucleotide away, making a read error possible. The same CDR3 arises from other DNA sequences in this sample as well. J is TRDJ2 and V is TRDV1; TRDD3 matches 8 bases. The germline CDR1 and CDR2 sequences are TSWWSYY and QGS. The CDR3 has 19 amino acids. The CDR3 loop reads CALGELARDTRQETAQLFF. The CDR3 region has the DNA TGCGCTCTTGGGGAACTAGCAAGGGATACGCGCCAGGAGACAGCACAACTCTTCTTT.

This clone was recorded a few times. A much larger clone is a single base away; this may be a read error. Within the sample, other DNA sequences also encode this same CDR3. This chain connects TRAV29/DV5 to TRDJ2; TRDD3 aligns across 8 bases. CDR1 and CDR2 from the germline V gene are NSMFDY and ISSIKDK. This CDR3 region has 17 residues. In nucleotides, the CDR3 is TGTGCAGCAAGCTTCTACTGGGGGCCATCTTTGACAGCCCAACTCTTCTTT. Its protein is CAASFYWGPSLTAQLFF. Together with reference TRAV29/DV5 and TRDJ2, the CDR3 gives the full variable domain: DQQVKQNSPSLSVQEGRISILNCDYTNSMFDYFLWYKKYPAEGPTFLISISSIKDKNEDGRFTVFLNKSAKHLSLHIVPSQPGDSAVYFCAASFYWGPSLTAQLFFGKGTQLIVEP.

This clone is medium-sized (0.01 to 0.1%). The chain carries TRDV3 and TRDJ2, with TRDD3 identical over 13 bases. Germline V CDR1 and CDR2: TVYSNPD, GDNSRS (reference sequence). The CDR3 is 18 amino acids. Trimming removed 0 bases from V and 1 base from J; junction bases left unmatched: 8. In nucleotides, the CDR3 is TGTGCCTTTAGGTTACTGGGGGATACGCCTTTTTTGACAGCACAACTCTTCTTT. It encodes CAFRLLGDTPFLTAQLFF.

By share, this clone ranks as large. The V gene is TRDV2, the J gene TRDJ1; a weak D match, TRDD3 (6 bases). The V end was cut by 0 bases, the J end by 2 bases, with 6 bases between. The germline V gene has CDR1 GEAIGNYY and CDR2 EKD. The CDR3 extends over 13 amino acids. The CDR3 nucleotides read TGTGCCTGTGACACCTGGGGGACCGATAAACTCATCTTT. This encodes CACDTWGTDKLIF.

This clone is classed as large. The V and J genes are TRDV1 and TRDJ1, with 8 bases identical to TRDD3. With V trimmed by 6 bases and J by 0 bases, 24 bases remained unmatched. From germline, CDR1 is TSWWSYY and CDR2 QGS. The CDR3 loop spans 21 amino acids. CDR3 sequence reads: CALGTFHVWGTSPLYTDKLIF. The CDR3 DNA is TGTGCTCTTGGCACGTTCCACGTCTGGGGGACCTCCCCACTGTACACCGATAAACTCATCTTT.

Turning to this clone: It may be a read error: a sequence one base away is much more abundant. This rearrangement joins TRDV3 to TRDJ1; D gene ambiguous. The J gene comes from matching the DNA to germline here; TCRdb lacks it. Between the trimmed V and J ends, which lost 1 base and 0 bases, there was a span of 15 bases. There are 15 residues in the CDR3. Per germline, CDR1 TVYSNPD and CDR2 GDNSRS (reference sequence). The CDR3 protein is CAFIPTTQYTDKLIF. CDR3 DNA sequence: TGTGCCTTTATCCCCACCACCCAGTACACCGATAAACTCATCTTT.